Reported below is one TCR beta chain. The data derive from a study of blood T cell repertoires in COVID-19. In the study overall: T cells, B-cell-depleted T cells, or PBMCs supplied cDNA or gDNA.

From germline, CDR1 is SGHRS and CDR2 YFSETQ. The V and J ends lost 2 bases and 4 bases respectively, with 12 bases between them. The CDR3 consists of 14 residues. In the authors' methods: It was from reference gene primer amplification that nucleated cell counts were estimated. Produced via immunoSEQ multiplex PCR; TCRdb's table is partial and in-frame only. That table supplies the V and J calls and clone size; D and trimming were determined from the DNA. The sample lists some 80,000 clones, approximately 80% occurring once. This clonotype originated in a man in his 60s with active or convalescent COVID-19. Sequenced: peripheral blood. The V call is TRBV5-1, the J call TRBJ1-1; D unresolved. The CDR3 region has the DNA TGCGCCAGCAGCTTCGGGGATTACGGCACTGAAGCTTTCTTT. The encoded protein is CASSFGDYGTEAFF. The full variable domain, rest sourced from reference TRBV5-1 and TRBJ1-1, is KAGVTQTPRYLIKTRGQQVTLSCSPISGHRSVSWYQQTPGQGLQFLFEYFSETQRNKGNFPGRFSGRQFSNSRSEMNVSTLELGDSALYLCASSFGDYGTEAFFGQGTRLTVV.